Listed below are T cell receptor beta chains from one sample, sequenced in a study of shared clonotypes between healthy human individuals. Clones were read by immunoSEQ multiplex PCR, and TCRdb kept only the in-frame ones, dropping some. This sample carries about 2,500,000 clones, over 85% of them seen once, and the ten largest clones take 0.13% to 0.15%. The material sequenced was naive CD4+ T cells sorted from blood. The receptors derive from a man aged 18-30 years in good health. The conserved cysteine and the conserved F or W are not part of the CDR3 here. Each record gives: J gene, V gene, CDR3 length, clone size, CDR3 protein. For some rows the clone size is stated as once, few or many, or as a class when expanded; others skip it.

j_gene: TRBJ1-1; v_gene: TRBV6-5; len: 11; abundance: NA; CDR3aa: ASSYGHNTEAF
j_gene: TRBJ1-6; v_gene: TRBV6-5; len: 12; abundance: NA; CDR3aa: ASRRGGGESPLH
j_gene: TRBJ1-5; v_gene: TRBV19; len: 13; abundance: NA; CDR3aa: ASSPTQDRRQPQH
j_gene: TRBJ1-2; v_gene: TRBV28; len: 13; abundance: NA; CDR3aa: ASSLFAGGTDGYT
j_gene: TRBJ2-5; v_gene: TRBV4-1; len: 15; abundance: few; CDR3aa: ASSQDAGTSGQETQY
j_gene: TRBJ1-1; v_gene: TRBV14; len: 13; abundance: NA; CDR3aa: ASSQDGDTNTEAF
j_gene: TRBJ2-1; v_gene: TRBV5-4; len: 11; abundance: NA; CDR3aa: ASRRVQGNEQF
j_gene: TRBJ2-3; v_gene: TRBV11-2; len: 11; abundance: once; CDR3aa: ASSLGGTDTQY
j_gene: TRBJ1-4; v_gene: TRBV5-6; len: 14; abundance: NA; CDR3aa: ASSLFQGTGPEKLF
j_gene: TRBJ1-4; v_gene: TRBV5-4; len: 11; abundance: NA; CDR3aa: ASSLGTNEKLF
j_gene: TRBJ2-5; v_gene: TRBV5-8; len: 13; abundance: NA; CDR3aa: ASSPGGRTQETQY
j_gene: TRBJ2-5; v_gene: TRBV6-5; len: 14; abundance: NA; CDR3aa: ASSYGGLAGGETQY
j_gene: TRBJ1-5; v_gene: TRBV2; len: 13; abundance: once; CDR3aa: ASSFRQMSNQPQH
j_gene: TRBJ2-2; v_gene: TRBV6-6; len: 12; abundance: NA; CDR3aa: AISGIRDTGELF
j_gene: TRBJ2-7; v_gene: TRBV5-3; len: 9; abundance: NA; CDR3aa: ARRGLYEQY
j_gene: TRBJ2-2; v_gene: TRBV10-2; len: 14; abundance: NA; CDR3aa: ASSEPSGSNTGELF
j_gene: TRBJ1-5; v_gene: TRBV5-4; len: 14; abundance: NA; CDR3aa: ASSLEPGLTSQPQH
j_gene: TRBJ2-7; v_gene: TRBV4-3; len: 14; abundance: NA; CDR3aa: ASSHPGQGNPHEQY
j_gene: TRBJ2-3; v_gene: TRBV6-4; len: 14; abundance: once; CDR3aa: ASSDGFGGGTDTQY
j_gene: TRBJ2-7; v_gene: TRBV5-1; len: 10; abundance: NA; CDR3aa: ASSLEGQGLH
j_gene: TRBJ2-3; v_gene: TRBV18; len: 13; abundance: NA; CDR3aa: ASSPTSGSTDTQY
j_gene: TRBJ1-1; v_gene: TRBV6-5; len: 11; abundance: NA; CDR3aa: ASYKGLNTEAF
j_gene: TRBJ1-4; v_gene: TRBV7-9; len: 12; abundance: NA; CDR3aa: ASSSTGGGEKLF
j_gene: TRBJ2-2; v_gene: TRBV7-9; len: 12; abundance: NA; CDR3aa: ASSPDSNTGELF
j_gene: TRBJ1-4; v_gene: TRBV18; len: 13; abundance: few; CDR3aa: ASSRDRATNEKLF
j_gene: TRBJ2-2; v_gene: TRBV9; len: 11; abundance: NA; CDR3aa: ASSLAHTGELF
j_gene: TRBJ2-7; v_gene: TRBV25-1; len: 12; abundance: NA; CDR3aa: ASSDGTGAYEQY
j_gene: TRBJ1-1; v_gene: TRBV10-3; len: 11; abundance: NA; CDR3aa: AKRAQLNTEAF
j_gene: TRBJ2-7; v_gene: TRBV10-1; len: 11; abundance: NA; CDR3aa: ASSTGGHREQY
j_gene: TRBJ2-7; v_gene: TRBV19; len: 12; abundance: NA; CDR3aa: ASSIRGSSYEQY
j_gene: TRBJ1-2; v_gene: TRBV6-1; len: 12; abundance: NA; CDR3aa: ASRSTGTGYGYT
j_gene: TRBJ1-2; v_gene: TRBV14; len: 13; abundance: NA; CDR3aa: ASSLLDSANYGYT
j_gene: TRBJ1-2; v_gene: TRBV6-1; len: 11; abundance: NA; CDR3aa: ATVTQPDYGYT
j_gene: TRBJ1-1; v_gene: TRBV28; len: 12; abundance: once; CDR3aa: ASSLLVDNTEAF
j_gene: TRBJ2-7; v_gene: TRBV10-2; len: 11; abundance: NA; CDR3aa: ASSVSGGYEQY
j_gene: TRBJ1-2; v_gene: TRBV5-4; len: 11; abundance: NA; CDR3aa: ASSLDEGYGYT
j_gene: TRBJ2-7; v_gene: TRBV11-2; len: 13; abundance: NA; CDR3aa: ASSLGGLAGGPGI
j_gene: TRBJ1-1; v_gene: TRBV30; len: 11; abundance: NA; CDR3aa: AWSVQGPTEAF
j_gene: TRBJ2-2; v_gene: TRBV5-4; len: 14; abundance: NA; CDR3aa: ASSSPGQGAAGELF
j_gene: TRBJ1-2; v_gene: TRBV20-1; len: 9; abundance: once; CDR3aa: SAETEYGYT
j_gene: TRBJ1-2; v_gene: TRBV5-4; len: 12; abundance: NA; CDR3aa: ASSRDRGAYGYT
j_gene: TRBJ2-7; v_gene: TRBV29-1; len: 16; abundance: NA; CDR3aa: SVASGTGGLAGGYEQY
j_gene: TRBJ2-3; v_gene: TRBV29-1; len: 9; abundance: NA; CDR3aa: SVAYTDTQY
j_gene: TRBJ1-6; v_gene: TRBV28; len: 15; abundance: NA; CDR3aa: ASSLLPEASYNSPLH
j_gene: TRBJ2-6; v_gene: TRBV2; len: 15; abundance: NA; CDR3aa: ASRRTGIISGANVLT
j_gene: TRBJ2-3; v_gene: TRBV7-2; len: 14; abundance: NA; CDR3aa: ASSPVGRGPTDTQY
j_gene: TRBJ1-1; v_gene: TRBV5-5; len: 15; abundance: NA; CDR3aa: ASSFLISGRGNTEAF
j_gene: TRBJ2-7; v_gene: TRBV5-6; len: 12; abundance: NA; CDR3aa: ASSLEDGVYEQY
j_gene: TRBJ1-5; v_gene: TRBV15; len: 12; abundance: NA; CDR3aa: ATREAGEGQPQH
j_gene: TRBJ1-2; v_gene: TRBV5-8; len: 11; abundance: once; CDR3aa: ASSRSPGYGYT
j_gene: TRBJ2-2; v_gene: TRBV18; len: 19; abundance: NA; CDR3aa: ASSTWQALLSGGENTGELF
j_gene: TRBJ2-3; v_gene: TRBV9; len: 13; abundance: NA; CDR3aa: ASSRRGGGTDTQY
j_gene: TRBJ2-5; v_gene: TRBV5-4; len: 13; abundance: once; CDR3aa: ASSYPQGQGETQY
j_gene: TRBJ2-3; v_gene: TRBV6-4; len: 10; abundance: once; CDR3aa: ASSDEGDTQY
j_gene: TRBJ2-7; v_gene: TRBV6-5; len: 11; abundance: NA; CDR3aa: ASSYAQVSEQY
j_gene: TRBJ1-3; v_gene: TRBV12-5; len: 14; abundance: NA; CDR3aa: ASGLVLGSVGNTIY
j_gene: TRBJ1-1; v_gene: TRBV2; len: 9; abundance: few; CDR3aa: ARGLEGRAF
j_gene: TRBJ1-1; v_gene: TRBV5-1; len: 14; abundance: NA; CDR3aa: ASSLAGVYMNTEAF
j_gene: TRBJ1-2; v_gene: TRBV30; len: 8; abundance: few; CDR3aa: AWKVNGYT
j_gene: TRBJ1-1; v_gene: TRBV15; len: 13; abundance: NA; CDR3aa: ATSRGTNMNTEAF